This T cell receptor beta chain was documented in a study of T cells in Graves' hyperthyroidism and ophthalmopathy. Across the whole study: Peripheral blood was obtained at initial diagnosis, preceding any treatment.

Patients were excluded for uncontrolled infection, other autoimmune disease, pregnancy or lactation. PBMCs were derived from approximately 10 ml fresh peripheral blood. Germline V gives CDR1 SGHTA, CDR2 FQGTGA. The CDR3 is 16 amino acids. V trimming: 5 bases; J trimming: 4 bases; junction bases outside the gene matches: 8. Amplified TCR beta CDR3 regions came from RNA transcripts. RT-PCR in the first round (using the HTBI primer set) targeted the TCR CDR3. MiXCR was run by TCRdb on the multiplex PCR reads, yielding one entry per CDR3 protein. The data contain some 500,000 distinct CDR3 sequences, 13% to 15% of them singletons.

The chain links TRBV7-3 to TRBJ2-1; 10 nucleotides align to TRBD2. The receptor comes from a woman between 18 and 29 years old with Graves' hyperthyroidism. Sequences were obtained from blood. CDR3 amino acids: CASSLRAGGPYNEQFF. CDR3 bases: TGTGCCAGCAGCCTCCGAGCGGGAGGGCCTTACAATGAGCAGTTCTTC. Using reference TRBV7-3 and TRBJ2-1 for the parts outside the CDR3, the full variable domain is GAGVSQTPSNKVTEKGKYVELRCDPISGHTALYWYRQSLGQGPEFLIYFQGTGAADDSGLPNDRFFAVRPEGSVSTLKIQRTERGDSAVYLCASSLRAGGPYNEQFFGPGTRLTVL.